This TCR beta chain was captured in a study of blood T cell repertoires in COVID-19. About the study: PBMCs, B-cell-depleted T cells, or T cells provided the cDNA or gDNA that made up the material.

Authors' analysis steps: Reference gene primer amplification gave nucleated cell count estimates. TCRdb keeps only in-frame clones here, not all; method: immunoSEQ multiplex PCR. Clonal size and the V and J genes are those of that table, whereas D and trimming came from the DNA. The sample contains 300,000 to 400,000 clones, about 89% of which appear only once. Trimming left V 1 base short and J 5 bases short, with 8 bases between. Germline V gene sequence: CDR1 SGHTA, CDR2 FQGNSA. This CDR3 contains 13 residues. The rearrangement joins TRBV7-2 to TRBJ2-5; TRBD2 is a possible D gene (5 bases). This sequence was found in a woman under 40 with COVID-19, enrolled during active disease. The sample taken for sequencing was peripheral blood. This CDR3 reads CASSLDGIETQYF. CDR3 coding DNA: TGTGCCAGCAGCTTAGACGGGATTGAGACCCAGTACTTC. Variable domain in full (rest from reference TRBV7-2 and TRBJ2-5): GAGVSQSPSNKVTEKGKDVELRCDPISGHTALYWYRQSLGQGLEFLIYFQGNSAPDKSGLPSDRFSAERTGGSVSTLTIQRTQQEDSAVYLCASSLDGIETQYFGPGTRLLVL.